Each of the 19 T cell receptor beta chains below was sequenced from the same sample in a study of blood T cells in healthy people across ages. The use of a sample-barcoded 5' primer and a J-beta primer mix characterized a second PCR of roughly 7 to 11 cycles. TCRdb itself ran the 5' RACE reads through MiXCR, one entry per CDR3 protein. Of 2 million or so distinct CDR3 sequences detected, around 50% appear once; the ten largest clones hold 2.1%. Source material: blood. The receptors shown here come from a woman in her thirties or forties in good health.

This chain links TRBV14 with TRBJ2-3; D remains ambiguous. This CDR3 has 14 amino acids. Germline assignment: CDR1 SGHDN and CDR2 FVKESK. Trimming shortened V by 4 bases and J by 4 bases, and 12 bases separated the two germline ends. CDR3 coding DNA: TGTGCCAGCAGCCGTACGTTGGCAGCAGATACGCAGTATTTT. It codes for CASSRTLAADTQYF.

The chain uses TRBV4-2 and TRBJ1-4, with 10 bases aligning to TRBD1. V was clipped by 4 bases and J by 1 base; unmatched bases: 3. Germline V gene sequence: CDR1 LGHNA, CDR2 YNFKEQ. CDR3 length: 16 residues. The CDR3 loop is CASSRGQGGTNEKLFF. The DNA for the CDR3 is TGTGCCAGCAGCCGCGGACAGGGGGGAACTAATGAAAAACTGTTTTTT.

This clonotype has just a few counts. This chain joins TRBV6-6 and TRBJ2-3; D remains ambiguous. V dropped 5 bases and J dropped 5 bases, with 8 bases sitting between them. The CDR3 has 12 amino acids. Germline values: CDR1 MNHNY, CDR2 SVGAGI (reference sequence). CDR3 sequence reads: CASSDWRDTQYF. The CDR3 DNA is TGTGCCAGCAGTGACTGGAGAGATACGCAGTATTTT.

This chain uses TRBV6-2 or TRBV6-3 with TRBJ1-2; D remains ambiguous. Trimming stripped 4 bases from V and 4 bases from J, with 10 bases between. This CDR3 has 13 amino acids. Germline assignment: CDR1 MNHEY and CDR2 SVGEGT. The CDR3 loop reads CASSWQVSYGYTF. CDR3 in DNA: TGTGCCAGCAGTTGGCAGGTCTCCTATGGCTACACCTTC.

The chain recombines TRBV27 with TRBJ2-7; 8 nucleotides align to TRBD1. Germline V lookup: CDR1 MNHEY, CDR2 SMNVEV (reference sequence). The CDR3 has 14 residues. V shed 8 bases and J 2 bases; nucleotides not matched to a gene: 8. The CDR3, as DNA: TGTGCCAGCGGGGGGACAGGCCAAACCTACGAGCAGTACTTC. Translated, it gives CASGGTGQTYEQYF.

This clonotype appeared a single time. The chain joins TRBV6-6 to TRBJ2-1; D possibly corresponds to TRBD1 (5 bases). Germline-derived CDR1 and CDR2 are MNHNY and SVGAGI (reference sequence). This CDR3 comprises 13 residues. Trimming pared 5 bases from V and 5 bases from J, leaving 10 bases between. CDR3: CASSRQSHNEQFF. For the CDR3, the DNA is TGTGCCAGCAGTAGACAGAGCCACAATGAGCAGTTCTTC.

The chain employs TRBV29-1 and TRBJ1-1; D is uncertain. The V gene's germline CDR1 is SQVTM and CDR2 ANQGSEA. The CDR3 is 12 residues long. Trimming removed 4 bases at V and 4 bases at J, with 10 bases between. The CDR3 bases are TGCAGCGTTGTCGAGGGAGGCACTGAAGCTTTCTTT. This encodes CSVVEGGTEAFF.

CDR3 in amino acids: CASSQSGLSYEQYF. The DNA of the CDR3 is TGTGCCAGCAGCCAGTCCGGGTTGTCCTACGAGCAGTACTTC. This chain joins TRBV27 and TRBJ2-7; D remains unclear. Germline V gene sequence: CDR1 MNHEY, CDR2 SMNVEV (reference sequence). The CDR3 runs to 14 residues. Trimming removed 6 bases from V and 1 base from J, with 13 bases in between.

The CDR3 nucleotides read TGCGCCAGCAGCCAAGCTTCGGCCGGATATGGCTACACCTTC. Protein sequence: CASSQASAGYGYTF. The V and J genes are TRBV4-3 and TRBJ1-2; unclear D gene. V was cut by 1 base and J by 5 bases, with 11 bases left in between. The CDR3 has 14 amino acids. The germline V gene encodes CDR1 LGHNA and CDR2 YSLEER.

This rearrangement joins TRBV6-5 to TRBJ2-5, with 13 bases fitting TRBD2. Trimming at V came to 2 bases and at J to 0 bases, leaving 0 bases not matched to a gene. This CDR3 is built from 16 residues. Germline lookup yields CDR1 MNHEY and CDR2 SVGAGI. The chain's CDR3 is CASSYGTSGDQETQYF. The CDR3 nucleotides are TGTGCCAGCAGTTACGGGACTAGCGGGGACCAAGAGACCCAGTACTTC.

The V and J genes are TRBV7-9 and TRBJ2-5; TRBD1 aligns across 7 bases. CDR1 and CDR2 (germline): SEHNR, FQNEAQ (reference sequence). With 2 bases clipped from V and 2 bases from J, the junction kept 8 bases outside the gene matches. The CDR3 consists of 16 residues. DNA for the CDR3: TGTGCCAGCAGCTTATTCCGGGACAGAATTCAAGAGACCCAGTACTTC. Encoded protein: CASSLFRDRIQETQYF.

This clonotype was detected only a few times. This chain connects TRBV29-1 to TRBJ2-3, with TRBD2 as a possible D gene (5 bases). The V gene lost 6 bases and the J gene lost 4 bases, with 11 bases spanning the gap. The length of the CDR3 is 12 residues. Germline V gene sequence: CDR1 SQVTM, CDR2 ANQGSEA. This CDR3 reads CSVRGRADTQYF. DNA for the CDR3: TGCAGCGTCCGGGGTCGCGCAGATACGCAGTATTTT.

The chain links TRBV7-2 to TRBJ2-5; 8 nucleotides line up with TRBD2. The CDR3 contains 16 residues. CDR1 is SGHTA and CDR2 is FQGNSA in the germline V gene. Trimming removed 1 base from V and 9 bases from J; junction bases left unmatched: 13. DNA of the CDR3: TGTGCCAGCAGCTTAGATACACTAGCGGACCAACCGGCCCAGTACTTC. This gives the protein CASSLDTLADQPAQYF.

V gene TRBV20-1 combines with J gene TRBJ2-7, with TRBD2 matching over 8 bases. Germline-derived CDR1 and CDR2 are DFQATT and SNEGSKA (reference sequence). The CDR3 contains 17 residues. V shed 1 base, J shed 0 bases, and the junction held 11 bases outside the gene matches. In DNA form, the CDR3 reads TGCAGTGCTAGAGGGATCGGGATTAGCGGGGCCTCCTACGAGCAGTACTTC. This codes for CSARGIGISGASYEQYF.

The chain joins TRBV4-3 to TRBJ2-3; TRBD2 agrees at 9 bases. V was clipped by 1 base and J by 0 bases; unmatched bases: 8. The CDR3 consists of 18 residues. Germline V lookup: CDR1 LGHNA, CDR2 YSLEER. The CDR3 protein is CASSQVASGGTSTDTQYF. The DNA for the CDR3 is TGCGCCAGCAGCCAAGTGGCCAGCGGGGGGACTAGCACAGATACGCAGTATTTT.

This clonotype has a single count. V is TRBV7-9 and J is TRBJ1-4; TRBD1 might be the D (5 bases). V was pared by 6 bases and J by 8 bases, with 19 bases between. CDR1 is SEHNR and CDR2 is FQNEAQ in the germline V gene (reference sequence). The CDR3 sequence is 15 residues long. This chain's CDR3 is CASSPSTTRGEKLFF. The DNA for the CDR3 is TGTGCCAGCAGTCCATCTACCACTCGGGGCGAAAAACTGTTTTTT.

The chain uses TRBV7-2 and TRBJ2-4; possible D gene TRBD2, 5 bases. With the DNA end fitting TRBJ2-7 better, the J assignment may be wrong. The CDR3 length is 15 residues. CDR1 and CDR2 (germline): SGHTA, FQGNSA. Written as DNA, the CDR3 is TGTGCCAGCAGCTTAGCGGAGGCAGTTTCCTACGAGCAGTACTTC. Amino acids: CASSLAEAVSYEQYF.

V usage is TRBV3-1 and J usage is TRBJ2-7; 7 bases fit TRBD1. J lost 5 bases, V lost 1 base, and 8 bases had no gene match. There are 15 residues in the CDR3. The germline V gene encodes CDR1 LGHDT and CDR2 YNNKEL (reference sequence). For the CDR3, the DNA is TGTGCCAGCAGCCAAGGGACAGGAGGACAGCACGAGCAGTACTTC. It codes for CASSQGTGGQHEQYF.

This clonotype was seen only a few times. The chain uses TRBV7-2 and TRBJ2-5, with a possible D match to TRBD1 (5 bases). Deletions cut 1 base from V and 6 bases from J, with 12 bases between. The CDR3 covers 14 residues. Germline V lookup: CDR1 SGHTA, CDR2 FQGNSA. CDR3 loop: CASSLGLGPKTQYF. The CDR3 nucleotides read TGTGCCAGCAGCTTAGGTCTGGGGCCGAAGACCCAGTACTTC. The whole variable domain, filled in from reference TRBV7-2 and TRBJ2-5, reads GAGVSQSPSNKVTEKGKDVELRCDPISGHTALYWYRQSLGQGLEFLIYFQGNSAPDKSGLPSDRFSAERTGGSVSTLTIQRTQQEDSAVYLCASSLGLGPKTQYFGPGTRLLVL.